These T cell receptor beta chains were read from a single sample in a study of T-cell memory formation after mild COVID-19. TCRdb reprocessed the 5' RACE reads via MiXCR and lists one record per CDR3 protein. The sample records around 130,000 distinct CDR3 sequences, about 14% being singletons. The sequenced sample was PBMCs or a T cell subset sorted from them (not recorded which). The source of these receptors is an adult woman who had mild COVID-19 (a few samples of this study predate the infection). Cell type and time point are not known. Each CDR3 is given with its conserved first and last residue. Fields, in order: clone size, V gene, J gene, CDR3 length, D gene, CDR3 protein, CDR3 DNA. D genes are given only for firm matches. Where a row states a size, it is once, few, many or the class of an expanded clone; other rows omit it.

clone_size: .; v_call: TRBV6-5; j_call: TRBJ2-2; cdr3_length: 13; d_call: .; cdr3_aa: CASSTRDAGELFF; cdr3_nt: TGTGCCAGCAGTACCAGGGACGCCGGGGAGCTGTTTTTT
clone_size: few; v_call: TRBV10-3; j_call: TRBJ1-2; cdr3_length: 11; d_call: TRBD1; cdr3_aa: CAISPDRGYTF; cdr3_nt: TGTGCCATCAGCCCCGACAGGGGATACACCTTC
clone_size: many; v_call: TRBV30; j_call: TRBJ1-1; cdr3_length: 12; d_call: .; cdr3_aa: CAWGPVRTEAFF; cdr3_nt: TGTGCCTGGGGCCCGGTGCGTACTGAAGCTTTCTTT
clone_size: .; v_call: TRBV19; j_call: TRBJ2-7; cdr3_length: 12; d_call: .; cdr3_aa: CASSDLAHEQYF; cdr3_nt: TGTGCCAGTAGTGACTTAGCCCACGAGCAGTACTTC
clone_size: .; v_call: TRBV19; j_call: TRBJ2-1; cdr3_length: 15; d_call: TRBD2; cdr3_aa: CASCPALAEYNEQFF; cdr3_nt: TGTGCCAGTTGCCCCGCACTAGCGGAATACAATGAGCAGTTCTTC
clone_size: few; v_call: TRBV9; j_call: TRBJ2-1; cdr3_length: 16; d_call: .; cdr3_aa: CASSGDTGPTYNEQFF; cdr3_nt: TGTGCCAGCAGCGGGGACACGGGACCCACCTACAATGAGCAGTTCTTC
clone_size: .; v_call: TRBV7-3; j_call: TRBJ2-1; cdr3_length: 13; d_call: .; cdr3_aa: CASSLFRGDEQFF; cdr3_nt: TGTGCCAGCAGCTTATTCAGGGGCGATGAGCAGTTCTTC
clone_size: few; v_call: TRBV4-1; j_call: TRBJ2-7; cdr3_length: 14; d_call: TRBD2; cdr3_aa: CASSQDPGGYEQYF; cdr3_nt: TGCGCCAGCAGCCAAGATCCGGGGGGCTACGAGCAGTACTTC
clone_size: many; v_call: TRBV20-1; j_call: TRBJ2-4; cdr3_length: 16; d_call: .; cdr3_aa: CSATRGSDVAKNIQYF; cdr3_nt: TGCAGTGCTACGCGTGGGAGCGACGTAGCCAAAAACATTCAGTACTTC
clone_size: few; v_call: TRBV7-9; j_call: TRBJ1-5; cdr3_length: 17; d_call: .; cdr3_aa: CASSYGAGDPAYQPQHF; cdr3_nt: TGTGCCAGCAGTTACGGAGCAGGGGACCCTGCCTATCAGCCCCAGCATTTT
clone_size: few; v_call: TRBV29-1; j_call: TRBJ2-5; cdr3_length: 13; d_call: .; cdr3_aa: CSVDGGLQETQYF; cdr3_nt: TGCAGCGTTGACGGTGGATTACAAGAGACCCAGTACTTC
clone_size: few; v_call: TRBV20-1; j_call: TRBJ2-1; cdr3_length: 12; d_call: .; cdr3_aa: CSAHRDYNEQFF; cdr3_nt: TGCAGTGCTCACCGGGACTACAATGAGCAGTTCTTC
clone_size: .; v_call: TRBV6-1; j_call: TRBJ1-5; cdr3_length: 11; d_call: .; cdr3_aa: CASSDNQPQHF; cdr3_nt: TGTGCCAGCAGTGACAATCAGCCCCAGCATTTT
clone_size: .; v_call: TRBV5-4; j_call: TRBJ2-3; cdr3_length: 16; d_call: TRBD2; cdr3_aa: CASSSLAGASTDTQYF; cdr3_nt: TGTGCCAGCAGCTCCTTAGCGGGGGCTAGCACAGATACGCAGTATTTT
clone_size: .; v_call: TRBV5-4; j_call: TRBJ1-5; cdr3_length: 13; d_call: .; cdr3_aa: CASSLDGHQPQHF; cdr3_nt: TGTGCCAGCAGCTTGGATGGGCATCAGCCCCAGCATTTT
clone_size: few; v_call: TRBV9; j_call: TRBJ2-5; cdr3_length: 14; d_call: TRBD1; cdr3_aa: CASSQDRVAETQYF; cdr3_nt: TGTGCCAGCAGCCAAGACAGGGTAGCGGAGACCCAGTACTTC
clone_size: few; v_call: TRBV11-3; j_call: TRBJ2-3; cdr3_length: 16; d_call: TRBD2; cdr3_aa: CASSYTGLAGTDTQYF; cdr3_nt: TGTGCCAGCAGCTACACCGGACTAGCGGGGACAGATACGCAGTATTTT
clone_size: few; v_call: TRBV6-6; j_call: TRBJ2-1; cdr3_length: 12; d_call: .; cdr3_aa: CASSSYYSEQFF; cdr3_nt: TGTGCCAGCAGTTCCTACTACAGTGAGCAGTTCTTC
clone_size: few; v_call: TRBV6-5; j_call: TRBJ2-5; cdr3_length: 16; d_call: TRBD2; cdr3_aa: CASRQPPGEGQETQYF; cdr3_nt: TGTGCCAGCAGGCAACCTCCGGGGGAGGGCCAAGAGACCCAGTACTTC
clone_size: few; v_call: TRBV29-1; j_call: TRBJ2-7; cdr3_length: 14; d_call: TRBD2; cdr3_aa: CSVDGSGGTYEQYF; cdr3_nt: TGCAGCGTTGACGGGAGCGGGGGAACCTACGAGCAGTACTTC
clone_size: .; v_call: TRBV13; j_call: TRBJ1-5; cdr3_length: 15; d_call: .; cdr3_aa: CASSLGRQSNQPQHF; cdr3_nt: TGTGCCAGCAGCTTAGGCCGACAGAGCAATCAGCCCCAGCATTTT
clone_size: many; v_call: TRBV12-3/TRBV12-4; j_call: TRBJ2-3; cdr3_length: 12; d_call: .; cdr3_aa: CASSLGSDTQYF; cdr3_nt: TGTGCCAGCAGTTTGGGTTCAGATACGCAGTATTTT
clone_size: .; v_call: TRBV5-1; j_call: TRBJ2-7; cdr3_length: 15; d_call: .; cdr3_aa: CASSLAQGSRYEQYF; cdr3_nt: TGCGCCAGCAGCTTGGCCCAGGGCTCGCGCTACGAGCAGTACTTC
clone_size: few; v_call: TRBV5-1; j_call: TRBJ2-3; cdr3_length: 16; d_call: TRBD2; cdr3_aa: CASSLASGGDTDTQYF; cdr3_nt: TGCGCCAGCAGCTTGGCAAGCGGGGGGGACACAGATACGCAGTATTTT
clone_size: .; v_call: TRBV11-2; j_call: TRBJ2-7; cdr3_length: 15; d_call: .; cdr3_aa: CASSLERTSSYEQYF; cdr3_nt: TGTGCCAGCAGCTTAGAACGGACGAGCTCCTACGAGCAGTACTTC
clone_size: few; v_call: TRBV5-4; j_call: TRBJ2-3; cdr3_length: 15; d_call: .; cdr3_aa: CASSRTEGPPDTQYF; cdr3_nt: TGTGCCAGCAGCCGGACTGAGGGGCCGCCAGATACGCAGTATTTT
clone_size: few; v_call: TRBV23-1; j_call: TRBJ2-5; cdr3_length: 15; d_call: .; cdr3_aa: CASSQSSAGGETQYF; cdr3_nt: TGCGCCAGCAGTCAATCGTCGGCTGGAGGGGAGACCCAGTACTTC
clone_size: many; v_call: TRBV29-1; j_call: TRBJ1-1; cdr3_length: 12; d_call: TRBD1; cdr3_aa: CSVLTGDTEAFF; cdr3_nt: TGCAGCGTTCTTACAGGGGACACTGAAGCTTTCTTT
clone_size: .; v_call: TRBV6-2/TRBV6-3; j_call: TRBJ1-4; cdr3_length: 15; d_call: .; cdr3_aa: CASSYSIGFNEKLFF; cdr3_nt: TGTGCCAGCAGTTACTCGATAGGGTTTAATGAAAAACTGTTTTTT
clone_size: few; v_call: TRBV5-1; j_call: TRBJ1-6; cdr3_length: 17; d_call: .; cdr3_aa: CASSLEAASSYNSPLHF; cdr3_nt: TGCGCCAGCAGCTTGGAGGCAGCAAGCTCCTATAATTCACCCCTCCACTTT
clone_size: few; v_call: TRBV9; j_call: TRBJ2-3; cdr3_length: 15; d_call: TRBD2; cdr3_aa: CASSVRAGGTDTQYF; cdr3_nt: TGTGCCAGCAGCGTCAGAGCGGGAGGCACAGATACGCAGTATTTT
clone_size: .; v_call: TRBV19; j_call: TRBJ2-7; cdr3_length: 14; d_call: TRBD1; cdr3_aa: CASSMSGQTYEQYF; cdr3_nt: TGTGCCAGTAGTATGTCGGGACAGACCTACGAGCAGTACTTC
clone_size: .; v_call: TRBV12-3/TRBV12-4; j_call: TRBJ2-3; cdr3_length: 14; d_call: .; cdr3_aa: CASSFIVTPDTQYF; cdr3_nt: TGTGCCAGCAGTTTTATAGTCACACCAGATACGCAGTATTTT
clone_size: many; v_call: TRBV11-1; j_call: TRBJ2-6; cdr3_length: 15; d_call: .; cdr3_aa: CASSLGLSGANVLTF; cdr3_nt: TGTGCCAGCAGCTTAGGACTCTCTGGGGCCAACGTCCTGACTTTC
clone_size: .; v_call: TRBV4-3; j_call: TRBJ2-1; cdr3_length: 17; d_call: .; cdr3_aa: CASSQDRFGGATNEQFF; cdr3_nt: TGCGCCAGCAGCCAAGATCGGTTCGGAGGGGCTACAAATGAGCAGTTCTTC
clone_size: .; v_call: TRBV7-9; j_call: TRBJ2-1; cdr3_length: 13; d_call: .; cdr3_aa: CASSFKGDNEQFF; cdr3_nt: TGTGCCAGCAGCTTTAAAGGGGACAATGAGCAGTTCTTC
clone_size: many; v_call: TRBV6-6; j_call: TRBJ2-7; cdr3_length: 15; d_call: .; cdr3_aa: CASSYRQEDSYEQYF; cdr3_nt: TGTGCCAGCAGTTATAGGCAGGAAGATTCCTACGAGCAGTACTTC
clone_size: few; v_call: TRBV7-6; j_call: TRBJ2-2; cdr3_length: 14; d_call: .; cdr3_aa: CASSLEIYTGELFF; cdr3_nt: TGTGCCAGCAGCTTAGAGATTTACACCGGGGAGCTGTTTTTT
clone_size: .; v_call: TRBV30; j_call: TRBJ2-1; cdr3_length: 16; d_call: TRBD2; cdr3_aa: CAWSVRLAGDYNEQFF; cdr3_nt: TGTGCCTGGAGTGTCCGACTAGCGGGTGACTACAATGAGCAGTTCTTC
clone_size: few; v_call: TRBV2; j_call: TRBJ2-2; cdr3_length: 18; d_call: TRBD1; cdr3_aa: CASSVDPGQGKSTGELFF; cdr3_nt: TGTGCCAGCAGTGTCGACCCGGGACAGGGTAAAAGTACCGGGGAGCTGTTTTTT
clone_size: .; v_call: TRBV7-9; j_call: TRBJ1-4; cdr3_length: 15; d_call: .; cdr3_aa: CASSSYSDHNEKLFF; cdr3_nt: TGTGCCAGCAGCTCTTACAGCGATCATAATGAAAAACTGTTTTTT
clone_size: few; v_call: TRBV6-2/TRBV6-3; j_call: TRBJ2-5; cdr3_length: 15; d_call: TRBD2; cdr3_aa: CASSSTLAGPETQYF; cdr3_nt: TGTGCCAGCAGTTCAACACTAGCGGGACCGGAGACCCAGTACTTC
clone_size: .; v_call: TRBV3-1; j_call: TRBJ2-7; cdr3_length: 17; d_call: TRBD2; cdr3_aa: CASSQDLASGGPHEQYF; cdr3_nt: TGTGCCAGCAGCCAAGATCTTGCATCGGGGGGGCCCCACGAGCAGTACTTC
clone_size: .; v_call: TRBV5-6; j_call: TRBJ2-7; cdr3_length: 15; d_call: TRBD1; cdr3_aa: CASSYRDRVSYEQYF; cdr3_nt: TGTGCCAGCAGTTATCGGGACAGGGTATCCTACGAGCAGTACTTC
clone_size: .; v_call: TRBV9; j_call: TRBJ1-1; cdr3_length: 14; d_call: .; cdr3_aa: CASSVLQTNTEAFF; cdr3_nt: TGTGCCAGCAGCGTCCTACAAACGAACACTGAAGCTTTCTTT
clone_size: few; v_call: TRBV4-1; j_call: TRBJ2-7; cdr3_length: 12; d_call: .; cdr3_aa: CASSPASHEQYF; cdr3_nt: TGCGCCAGCAGCCCCGCCTCCCACGAGCAGTACTTC
clone_size: once; v_call: TRBV5-6; j_call: TRBJ1-1; cdr3_length: 17; d_call: .; cdr3_aa: CASSLVREGLMNTEAFF; cdr3_nt: TGTGCCAGCAGCTTGGTTAGGGAAGGGCTCATGAACACTGAAGCTTTCTTT
clone_size: few; v_call: TRBV15; j_call: TRBJ2-7; cdr3_length: 14; d_call: TRBD1; cdr3_aa: CATSRPNRGGEQYF; cdr3_nt: TGTGCCACCAGCAGACCTAACAGGGGCGGGGAGCAGTACTTC
clone_size: many; v_call: TRBV4-1; j_call: TRBJ2-7; cdr3_length: 16; d_call: .; cdr3_aa: CASSQVGPPGNYEQYF; cdr3_nt: TGCGCCAGCAGCCAAGTGGGGCCGCCGGGGAACTACGAGCAGTACTTC
clone_size: few; v_call: TRBV2; j_call: TRBJ2-7; cdr3_length: 13; d_call: .; cdr3_aa: CASIVRERYEQYF; cdr3_nt: TGTGCCAGCATTGTTCGGGAAAGGTACGAGCAGTACTTC
clone_size: .; v_call: TRBV2; j_call: TRBJ1-1; cdr3_length: 10; d_call: .; cdr3_aa: CASSGIEAFF; cdr3_nt: TGTGCCAGCAGTGGGATAGAAGCTTTCTTT
clone_size: .; v_call: TRBV5-1; j_call: TRBJ2-5; cdr3_length: 15; d_call: .; cdr3_aa: CASSLWPGEGETQYF; cdr3_nt: TGCGCCAGCAGCTTGTGGCCAGGGGAAGGAGAGACCCAGTACTTC
clone_size: .; v_call: TRBV24-1; j_call: TRBJ2-2; cdr3_length: 13; d_call: .; cdr3_aa: CATSQSNTGELFF; cdr3_nt: TGTGCCACCAGTCAATCGAACACCGGGGAGCTGTTTTTT
clone_size: .; v_call: TRBV12-3/TRBV12-4; j_call: TRBJ2-1; cdr3_length: 15; d_call: TRBD2; cdr3_aa: CASKRGGPVRNEQFF; cdr3_nt: TGTGCCAGCAAGCGGGGGGGCCCTGTGAGGAATGAGCAGTTCTTC
clone_size: few; v_call: TRBV5-1; j_call: TRBJ2-1; cdr3_length: 15; d_call: TRBD1; cdr3_aa: CASSRGQGSYNEQFF; cdr3_nt: TGCGCCAGCAGCCGGGGACAGGGCTCCTACAATGAGCAGTTCTTC